The clone carrying this T cell receptor beta chain has just one count. These data originate in a study of PD-1 blockade in mismatch repair-deficient tumors. Profiling relied on immunoSEQ multiplex PCR, and the TCRdb table lists in-frame clones only, not all of them. The sample has tens of thousands of clones; about 84% are singletons. V dropped 6 bases and J dropped 9 bases, with 18 bases sitting between them. Germline assignment: CDR1 MNHNS and CDR2 SASEGT. This CDR3 has 14 residues. The receptor's source is an adult with mismatch repair-deficient cancer. The sequencing here drew on peripheral blood, taken 12 weeks after starting pembrolizumab. The chain is built from TRBV6-1 and TRBJ2-1; no clear D gene. This CDR3 reads CASSAPGRVGEQFF. The CDR3 nucleotides are TGTGCCAGCAGCGCGCCTGGAAGAGTCGGTGAGCAGTTCTTC.